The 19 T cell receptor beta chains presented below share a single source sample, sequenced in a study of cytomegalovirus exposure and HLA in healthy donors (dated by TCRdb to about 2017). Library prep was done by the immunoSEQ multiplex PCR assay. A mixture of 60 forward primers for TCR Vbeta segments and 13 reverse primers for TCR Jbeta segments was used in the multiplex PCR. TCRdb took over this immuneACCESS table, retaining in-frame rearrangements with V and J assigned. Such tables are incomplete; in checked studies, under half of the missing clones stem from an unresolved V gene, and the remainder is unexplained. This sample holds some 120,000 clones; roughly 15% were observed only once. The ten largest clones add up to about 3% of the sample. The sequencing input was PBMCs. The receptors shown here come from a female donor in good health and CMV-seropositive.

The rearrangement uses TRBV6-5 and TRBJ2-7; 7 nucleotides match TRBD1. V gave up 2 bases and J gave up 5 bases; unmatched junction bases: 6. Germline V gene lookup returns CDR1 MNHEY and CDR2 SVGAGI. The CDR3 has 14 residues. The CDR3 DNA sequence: TGTGCCAGCAGTTACACCGACAGGGTTCACGAGCAGTACTTC. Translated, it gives CASSYTDRVHEQYF.

The CDR3: CASMFAGTNTGELFF. The CDR3 region has the DNA TGTGCCAGCATGTTTGCGGGGACGAACACCGGGGAGCTGTTTTTT. The chain employs TRBV6-5 and TRBJ2-2, with D perhaps matching TRBD2 (6 bases). The V end lost 7 bases, the J end lost 0 bases, and 12 bases lay between the germline ends. CDR3 length: 15 amino acids. The germline gives CDR1 MNHEY, CDR2 SVGAGI.

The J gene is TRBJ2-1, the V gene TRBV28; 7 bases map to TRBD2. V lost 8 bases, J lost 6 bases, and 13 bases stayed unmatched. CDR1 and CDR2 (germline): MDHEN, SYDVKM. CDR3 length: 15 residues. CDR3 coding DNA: TGTGCCAGCGGACGACAGACTAGCTTTGGCAATGAGCAGTTCTTC. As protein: CASGRQTSFGNEQFF.

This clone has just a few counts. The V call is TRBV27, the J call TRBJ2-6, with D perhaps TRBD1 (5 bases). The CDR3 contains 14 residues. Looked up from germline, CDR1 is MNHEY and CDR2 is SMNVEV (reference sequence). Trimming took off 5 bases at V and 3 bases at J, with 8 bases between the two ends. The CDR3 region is CASSRQGGANVLTF. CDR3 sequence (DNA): TGTGCCAGCAGTCGCCAGGGTGGGGCCAACGTCCTGACTTTC.

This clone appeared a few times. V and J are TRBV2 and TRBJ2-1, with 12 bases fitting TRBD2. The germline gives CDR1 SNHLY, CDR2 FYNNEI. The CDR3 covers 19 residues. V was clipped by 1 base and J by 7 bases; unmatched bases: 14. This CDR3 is CASSEDSPGLAGPGNEQFF. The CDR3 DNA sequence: TGTGCCAGCAGTGAAGATTCCCCCGGACTAGCGGGGCCTGGGAATGAGCAGTTCTTC.

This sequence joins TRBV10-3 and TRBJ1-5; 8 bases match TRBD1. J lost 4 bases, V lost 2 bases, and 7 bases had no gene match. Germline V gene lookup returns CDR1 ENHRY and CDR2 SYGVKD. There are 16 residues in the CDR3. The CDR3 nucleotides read TGTGCCATCAGTGAGGTGGACAGGGTTGGAAATCAGCCCCAGCATTTT. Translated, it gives CAISEVDRVGNQPQHF.

The CDR3 DNA is TGCGCCAGCAGCTTACAACAGACATCCCTATACAATGAGCAGTTCTTC. This encodes CASSLQQTSLYNEQFF. The V gene is TRBV5-1, the J gene TRBJ2-1; D gene uncertain. CDR1 is SGHRS, CDR2 YFSETQ, per germline. V dropped 2 bases and J dropped 4 bases, with 16 bases sitting between them. This CDR3 is 16 amino acids long.

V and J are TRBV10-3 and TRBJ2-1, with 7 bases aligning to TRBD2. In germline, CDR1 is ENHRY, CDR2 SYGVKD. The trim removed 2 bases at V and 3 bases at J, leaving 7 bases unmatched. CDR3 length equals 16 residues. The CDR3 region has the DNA TGTGCCATCAGTGAGGTGCTACTAGCGATCTACAATGAGCAGTTCTTC. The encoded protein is CAISEVLLAIYNEQFF.

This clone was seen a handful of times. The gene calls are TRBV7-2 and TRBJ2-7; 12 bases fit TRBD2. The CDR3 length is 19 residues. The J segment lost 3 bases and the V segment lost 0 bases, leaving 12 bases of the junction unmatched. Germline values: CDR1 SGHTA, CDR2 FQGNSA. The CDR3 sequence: CASSLAQGTSGRSFYEQYF. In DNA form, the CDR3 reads TGTGCCAGCAGCTTAGCTCAGGGGACTAGCGGGCGATCGTTCTACGAGCAGTACTTC.

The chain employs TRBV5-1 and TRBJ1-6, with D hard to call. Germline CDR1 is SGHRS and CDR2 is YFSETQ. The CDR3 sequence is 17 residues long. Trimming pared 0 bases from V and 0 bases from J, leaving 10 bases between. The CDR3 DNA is TGCGCCAGCAGCTTGGATTCCCAATCCTCCTATAATTCACCCCTCCACTTT. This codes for CASSLDSQSSYNSPLHF.

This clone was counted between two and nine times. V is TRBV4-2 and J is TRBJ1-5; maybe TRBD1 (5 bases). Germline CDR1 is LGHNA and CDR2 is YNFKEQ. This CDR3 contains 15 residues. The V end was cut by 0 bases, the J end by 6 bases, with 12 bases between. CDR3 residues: CASSQDTGGSQPQHF. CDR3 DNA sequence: TGTGCCAGCAGCCAAGATACCGGGGGATCTCAGCCCCAGCATTTT.

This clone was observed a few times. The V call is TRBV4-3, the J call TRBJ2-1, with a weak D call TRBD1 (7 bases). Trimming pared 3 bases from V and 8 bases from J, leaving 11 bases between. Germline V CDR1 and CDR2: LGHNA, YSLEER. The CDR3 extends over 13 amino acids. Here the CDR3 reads CASSHLRGDEQFF. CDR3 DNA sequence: TGCGCCAGCAGCCACCTCAGGGGGGATGAGCAGTTCTTC.

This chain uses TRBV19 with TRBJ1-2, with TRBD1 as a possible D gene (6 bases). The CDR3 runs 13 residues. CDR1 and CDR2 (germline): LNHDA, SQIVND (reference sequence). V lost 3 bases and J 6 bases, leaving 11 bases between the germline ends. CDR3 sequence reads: CASSIVAGDGYTF. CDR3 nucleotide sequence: TGTGCCAGTAGTATCGTAGCAGGGGATGGCTACACCTTC.

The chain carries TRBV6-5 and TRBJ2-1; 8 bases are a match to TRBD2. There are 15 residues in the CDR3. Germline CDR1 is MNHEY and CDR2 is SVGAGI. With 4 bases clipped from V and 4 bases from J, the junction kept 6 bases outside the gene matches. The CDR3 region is CASSSPGRAYNEQFF. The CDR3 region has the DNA TGTGCCAGCAGTTCGCCCGGGAGGGCTTACAATGAGCAGTTCTTC.

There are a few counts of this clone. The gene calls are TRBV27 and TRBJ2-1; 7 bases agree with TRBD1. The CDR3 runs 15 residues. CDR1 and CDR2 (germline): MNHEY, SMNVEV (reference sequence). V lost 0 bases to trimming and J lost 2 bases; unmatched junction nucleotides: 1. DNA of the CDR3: TGTGCCAGCAGTTTATCGCAGGGGGCCTACAATGAGCAGTTCTTC. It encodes CASSLSQGAYNEQFF.

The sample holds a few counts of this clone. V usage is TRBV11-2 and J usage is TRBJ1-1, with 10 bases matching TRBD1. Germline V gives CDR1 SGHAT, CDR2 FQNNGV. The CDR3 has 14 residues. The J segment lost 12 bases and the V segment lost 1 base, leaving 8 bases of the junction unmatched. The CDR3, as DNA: TGTGCCAGCAGCTTAGGGGGGACAGGGGATACGACTTTCTTT. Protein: CASSLGGTGDTTFF.

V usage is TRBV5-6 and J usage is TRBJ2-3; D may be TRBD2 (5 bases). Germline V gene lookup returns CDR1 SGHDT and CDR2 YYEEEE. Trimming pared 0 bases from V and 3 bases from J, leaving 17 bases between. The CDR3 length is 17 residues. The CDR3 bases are TGTGCCAGCAGCTTGGCCGGTAGCGCTCCTCCTACAGATACGCAGTATTTT. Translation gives CASSLAGSAPPTDTQYF.

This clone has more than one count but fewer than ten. CDR3 in amino acids: CASSDGDRGNYEQYF. CDR3 DNA: TGTGCCAGCAGTGACGGGGACAGGGGAAATTACGAGCAGTACTTC. The chain joins TRBV2 to TRBJ2-7; 10 bases align to TRBD1. The CDR3 is 15 residues long. Germline trimming cut 3 bases from V and 4 bases from J; bases unmatched to any gene: 6. Germline V lookup: CDR1 SNHLY, CDR2 FYNNEI.

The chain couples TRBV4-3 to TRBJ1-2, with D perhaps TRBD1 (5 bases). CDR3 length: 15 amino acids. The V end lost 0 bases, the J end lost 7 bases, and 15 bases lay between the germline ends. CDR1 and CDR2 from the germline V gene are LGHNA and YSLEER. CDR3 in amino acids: CASSQEVRGTGGYTF. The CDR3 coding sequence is TGCGCCAGCAGCCAAGAGGTTCGGGGGACGGGTGGCTACACCTTC.